These 21 T cell receptor beta chains were all obtained from the same sample, sequenced in a study of cytomegalovirus exposure and HLA in healthy donors. The PCR made use of 60 Vbeta and 13 Jbeta primers. Profiled with immunoSEQ multiplex PCR; TCRdb holds only in-frame clones, not every one. Here the sample spans about 110,000 clones, 82% being singletons. Sequenced material: PBMCs. The receptor source for this set is a man aged 30-40 years in good health and CMV-seropositive.

The chain carries TRBV19 and TRBJ2-1; D is undetermined. The germline V and J ends were trimmed by 9 bases and 16 bases, with 13 bases remaining between them. The CDR3 length is 9 residues. The germline CDR1 and CDR2 sequences are LNHDA and SQIVND (reference sequence). CDR3 sequence reads: CARPAVPFF. The CDR3 DNA sequence: TGTGCCAGGCCCGCGGTCCCCTTCTTC.

V and J are TRBV27 and TRBJ2-7; possible D gene TRBD2, 7 bases. This CDR3 has 13 amino acids. The germline V gene has CDR1 MNHEY and CDR2 SMNVEV (reference sequence). The V and J ends lost 3 bases and 4 bases respectively, with 10 bases between them. The CDR3 nucleotides are TGTGCCAGCAGTTTGGGGGGGCGGTACGAGCAGTACTTC. Translating gives CASSLGGRYEQYF.

V is TRBV11-2 and J is TRBJ2-2; a possible D gene is TRBD1 (5 bases). This CDR3 has 14 amino acids. CDR1 is SGHAT, CDR2 FQNNGV, per germline. Trimming cost V 1 base and J 3 bases, with 6 bases left between them. The CDR3 nucleotides are TGTGCCAGCAGCTTAGTAGGGGACACCGGGGAGCTGTTTTTT. Translating it yields CASSLVGDTGELFF.

This sequence joins TRBV6-5 and TRBJ1-6; perhaps TRBD1 as D (6 bases). This CDR3 has 15 residues. Looked up from germline, CDR1 is MNHEY and CDR2 is SVGAGI. Between the trimmed V and J ends, which lost 5 bases and 9 bases, there was a span of 17 bases. Written as DNA, the CDR3 is TGTGCCAGCAGTAGCCTACAGGGCGATCGTTCACCCCTCCACTTT. This sequence encodes CASSSLQGDRSPLHF.

The rearrangement links TRBV29-1 to TRBJ1-2; D is undetermined. V was shortened by 4 bases and J by 2 bases, with 8 bases between the two germline ends. Germline V CDR1 and CDR2: SQVTM, ANQGSEA. This CDR3 contains 12 residues. Written as DNA, the CDR3 is TGCAGCGTTGGGTTGCGAAACTATGGCTACACCTTC. As protein: CSVGLRNYGYTF. The variable domain in full, with the rest retrieved from reference TRBV29-1 and TRBJ1-2, is SAVISQKPSRDICQRGTSLTIQCQVDSQVTMMFWYRQQPGQSLTLIATANQGSEATYESGFVIDKFPISRPNLTFSTLTVSNMSPEDSSIYLCSVGLRNYGYTFGSGTRLTVV.

This chain connects TRBV29-1 to TRBJ2-2; no reliable D call. Germline V gives CDR1 SQVTM, CDR2 ANQGSEA. The CDR3 runs 13 residues. V shed 5 bases and J shed 4 bases, with 11 bases lying between them. The CDR3 DNA follows: TGCAGCGTTAGCGTCGGTTCCACCGGGGAGCTGTTTTTT. It yields the protein CSVSVGSTGELFF.

The chain couples TRBV30 to TRBJ1-4, with unresolved D. This CDR3 spans 14 amino acids. V dropped 4 bases and J dropped 8 bases, with 17 bases sitting between them. CDR1 GTSNPN and CDR2 SVGIG come from the germline V gene (reference sequence). CDR3 amino acids: CAWMRGVDGEKLFF. For the CDR3, the DNA is TGTGCCTGGATGCGGGGTGTGGACGGAGAAAAACTGTTTTTT. The full variable domain, in which reference TRBV30 and TRBJ1-4 provide the parts outside the CDR3, is SQTIHQWPATLVQPVGSPLSLECTVEGTSNPNLYWYRQAAGRGLQLLFYSVGIGQISSEVPQNLSASRPQDRQFILSSKKLLLSDSGFYLCAWMRGVDGEKLFFGSGTQLSVL.

The rearrangement links TRBV9 to TRBJ2-5, with D possibly being TRBD1 (5 bases). The V gene's germline CDR1 is SGDLS and CDR2 YYNGEE. The CDR3 has 16 amino acids. The V end was cut by 6 bases, the J end by 1 base, with 19 bases between. The CDR3 loop reads CASNLGDVWGQETQYF. CDR3 bases: TGTGCCAGCAACCTAGGGGATGTTTGGGGCCAAGAGACCCAGTACTTC.

In this sample, this clone is medium-sized. The CDR3 sequence: CASSPNTGNEAFF. CDR3 DNA: TGCGCCAGCAGCCCGAATACAGGGAATGAAGCTTTCTTT. V and J are TRBV5-1 and TRBJ1-1, with a tentative D call TRBD1 (6 bases). The CDR3 length is 13 residues. Deletions cut 4 bases from V and 7 bases from J, with 14 bases between. The V gene's germline CDR1 is SGHRS and CDR2 YFSETQ. Full variable domain (outside the CDR3, taken from reference TRBV5-1 and TRBJ1-1): KAGVTQTPRYLIKTRGQQVTLSCSPISGHRSVSWYQQTPGQGLQFLFEYFSETQRNKGNFPGRFSGRQFSNSRSEMNVSTLELGDSALYLCASSPNTGNEAFFGQGTRLTVV.

This clone was counted between two and nine times. V gene TRBV6-5 combines with J gene TRBJ1-3; 7 bases are shared with TRBD1. Germline CDR1 reads MNHEY; CDR2 reads SVGAGI. V was pared by 8 bases and J by 4 bases, with 5 bases of the junction left unmatched. The CDR3 is 13 amino acids. The CDR3 sequence: CASGDSLGNTIYF. In nucleotides, the CDR3 is TGTGCCAGCGGGGACAGCCTGGGAAACACCATATATTTT.

The gene calls are TRBV7-3 and TRBJ1-5; possible D gene TRBD1, 5 bases. Germline CDR1 and CDR2: SGHTA and FQGTGA. CDR3 size: 15 residues. With 6 bases removed from V and 1 base from J, the gap between germline ends came to 13 bases. The CDR3 loop reads CASSDSDISNQPQHF. The CDR3 nucleotides read TGTGCCAGCAGTGACAGCGATATAAGCAATCAGCCCCAGCATTTT.

V and J are TRBV23-1 and TRBJ2-7, with 7 bases that match TRBD1. TRBV23-1 is placed among ORFs of uncertain function. The CDR3 has 16 amino acids. Trimming removed 4 bases from V and 3 bases from J; junction bases left unmatched: 12. The CDR3 is CASSPRGRTGHYEQYF. Written as DNA, the CDR3 is TGCGCCAGCAGTCCAAGGGGGCGGACAGGTCACTACGAGCAGTACTTC.

This chain uses TRBV5-1 with TRBJ1-4; D is uncertain. The CDR3 is made up of 16 amino acids. CDR1 and CDR2 (germline): SGHRS, YFSETQ. V was pared by 2 bases and J by 0 bases, with 11 bases between. The CDR3 coding sequence is TGCGCCAGCAGCTTTTCTCCCGTTGCAACTAATGAAAAACTGTTTTTT. Protein: CASSFSPVATNEKLFF.

The chain recombines TRBV10-3 with TRBJ2-7, with D possibly matching TRBD1 (6 bases). The V end lost 8 bases, the J end lost 4 bases, and 12 bases lay between the germline ends. CDR1 ENHRY and CDR2 SYGVKD come from the germline V gene. The CDR3 sequence is 12 residues long. The CDR3 reads CAIAGQTYEQYF. The CDR3 DNA reads TGTGCCATCGCCGGACAGACTTACGAGCAGTACTTC.

The rearrangement uses TRBV6-1 and TRBJ2-7; tentatively, D is TRBD1 (6 bases). The germline gives CDR1 MNHNS, CDR2 SASEGT. The V and J ends lost 6 bases and 2 bases respectively, with 14 bases between them. The CDR3 spans 14 residues. The CDR3 here is CASSNRVPTYEQYF. The CDR3 nucleotides read TGTGCCAGCAGCAACAGGGTTCCCACCTACGAGCAGTACTTC.

The chain employs TRBV30 and TRBJ1-2; 8 bases align to TRBD1. Germline V gene data show CDR1 as GTSNPN and CDR2 as SVGIG (reference sequence). This CDR3 spans 14 amino acids. J gave up 6 bases and V 2 bases, and 8 bases lay outside the gene matches. For the CDR3, the DNA is TGTGCCTGGAGTCCAGGGGGCCCCATCAATGGCTACACCTTC. Amino acid sequence: CAWSPGGPINGYTF.

The CDR3 nucleotides are TGTGCCAGCAGTTCTCTTGGACAGGGAGACTCCGGGGAGCTGTTTTTT. Protein: CASSSLGQGDSGELFF. The chain joins TRBV6-5 to TRBJ2-2; TRBD1 aligns across 8 bases. Losses at the gene ends were 4 bases for V and 6 bases for J; bases not matched to a gene: 10. The CDR3 is 16 amino acids. Germline CDR1 is MNHEY and CDR2 is SVGAGI.

This clone was detected only once. The chain uses TRBV4-1 and TRBJ1-1; 7 positions agree with TRBD1. The junction had 5 bases not matched to a gene; V was cut back by 2 bases and J by 2 bases. The length of the CDR3 is 15 residues. In germline, CDR1 is MGHRA, CDR2 YSYEKL. The CDR3 sequence: CASSQFDRENTEAFF. As DNA, the CDR3 is TGCGCCAGCAGCCAATTCGACAGGGAAAACACTGAAGCTTTCTTT.

The chain carries TRBV5-1 and TRBJ2-7; D is undetermined. In germline, CDR1 is SGHRS, CDR2 YFSETQ. V was clipped by 0 bases and J by 7 bases, with 14 bases between them. The CDR3 is 14 amino acids. This CDR3 reads CASSLDLEKIEQYF. CDR3 DNA sequence: TGCGCCAGCAGCTTGGACTTGGAGAAGATAGAGCAGTACTTC.

Points on this clone: Mismatch with germline at one junction end may stem from a read error. The rearrangement joins TRBV30 to TRBJ2-4; D is unresolved. CDR1 is GTSNPN, CDR2 SVGIG, per germline (reference sequence). The length of the CDR3 is 14 residues. The CDR3 loop reads CAWKLDGSKNSQYF. CDR3 nucleotides: TGTGCCTGGAAGTTAGACGGATCCAAAAACAGTCAGTACTTC.

This sequence joins TRBV15 and TRBJ2-1; possible D gene TRBD2, 6 bases. CDR1 and CDR2 (germline): LNHNV, YYDKDF (reference sequence). The V gene lost 0 bases and the J gene lost 4 bases, with 22 bases spanning the gap. This CDR3 comprises 19 residues. The DNA of the CDR3 is TGTGCCACCAGCAGAGATTGGGCCCATACAGCGGGTGTTTACAATGAGCAGTTCTTC. Its protein product is CATSRDWAHTAGVYNEQFF.